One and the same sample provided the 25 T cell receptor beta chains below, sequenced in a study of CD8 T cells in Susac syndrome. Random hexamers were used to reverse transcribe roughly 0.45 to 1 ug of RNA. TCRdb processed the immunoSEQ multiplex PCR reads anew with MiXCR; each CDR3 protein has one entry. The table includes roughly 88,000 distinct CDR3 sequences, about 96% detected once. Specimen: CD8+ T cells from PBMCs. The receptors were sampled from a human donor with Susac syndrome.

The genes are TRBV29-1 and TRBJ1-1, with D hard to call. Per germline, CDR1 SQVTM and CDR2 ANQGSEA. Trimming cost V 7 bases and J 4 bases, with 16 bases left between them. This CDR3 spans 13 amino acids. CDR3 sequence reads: CSALLKAGTEAFF. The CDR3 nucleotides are TGCAGCGCCCTTCTAAAGGCTGGCACTGAAGCTTTCTTT.

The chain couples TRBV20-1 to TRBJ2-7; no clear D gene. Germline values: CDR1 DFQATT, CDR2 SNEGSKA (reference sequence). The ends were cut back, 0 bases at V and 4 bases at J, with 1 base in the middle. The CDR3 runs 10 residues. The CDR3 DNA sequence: TGCAGTGCTAGAGAGTACGAGCAGTACTTC. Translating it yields CSAREYEQYF.

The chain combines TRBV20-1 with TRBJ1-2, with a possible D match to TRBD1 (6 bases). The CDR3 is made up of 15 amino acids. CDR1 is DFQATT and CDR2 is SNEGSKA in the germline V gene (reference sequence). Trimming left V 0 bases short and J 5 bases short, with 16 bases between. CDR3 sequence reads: CSARDPPKGVYGYTF. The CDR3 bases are TGCAGTGCTAGAGATCCCCCAAAGGGGGTGTATGGCTACACCTTC.

In nucleotides, the CDR3 is TGTGCCAGCAGCGCGGGCGGTGCCAAAAACATTCAGTACTTC. This codes for CASSAGGAKNIQYF. This chain links TRBV9 with TRBJ2-4; D ambiguous. V was trimmed by 3 bases and J by 1 base, leaving 8 bases between them. Looked up from germline, CDR1 is SGDLS and CDR2 is YYNGEE. This CDR3 comprises 14 residues.

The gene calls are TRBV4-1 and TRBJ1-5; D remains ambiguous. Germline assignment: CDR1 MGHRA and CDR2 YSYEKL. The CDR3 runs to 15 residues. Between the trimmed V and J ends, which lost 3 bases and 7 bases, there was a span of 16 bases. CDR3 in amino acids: CASSHPNEPGQPQHF. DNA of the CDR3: TGCGCCAGCAGCCACCCTAATGAGCCGGGGCAGCCCCAGCATTTT.

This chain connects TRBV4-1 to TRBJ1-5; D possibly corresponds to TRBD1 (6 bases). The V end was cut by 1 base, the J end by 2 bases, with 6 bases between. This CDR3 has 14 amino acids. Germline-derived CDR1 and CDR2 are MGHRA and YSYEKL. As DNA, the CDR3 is TGCGCCAGCAGCCAAGGGACAGGCAATCAGCCCCAGCATTTT. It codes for CASSQGTGNQPQHF.

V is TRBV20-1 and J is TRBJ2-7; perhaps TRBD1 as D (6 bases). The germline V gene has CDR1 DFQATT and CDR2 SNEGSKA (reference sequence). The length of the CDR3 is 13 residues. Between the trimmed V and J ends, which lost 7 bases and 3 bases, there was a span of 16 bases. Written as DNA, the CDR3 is TGCAGTGTGGGGGCGACAGGACACTACGAGCAGTACTTC. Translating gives CSVGATGHYEQYF.

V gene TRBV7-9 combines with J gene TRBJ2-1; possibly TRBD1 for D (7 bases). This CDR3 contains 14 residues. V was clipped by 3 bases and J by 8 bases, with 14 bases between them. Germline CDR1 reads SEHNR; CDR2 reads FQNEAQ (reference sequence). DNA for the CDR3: TGTGCCAGCAGCTTGGGCGGGACAGACGATGAGCAGTTCTTC. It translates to CASSLGGTDDEQFF.

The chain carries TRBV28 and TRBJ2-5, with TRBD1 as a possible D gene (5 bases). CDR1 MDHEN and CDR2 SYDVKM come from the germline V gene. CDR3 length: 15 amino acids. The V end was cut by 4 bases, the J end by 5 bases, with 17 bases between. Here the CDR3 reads CASSSRTEPGETQYF. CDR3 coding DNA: TGTGCCAGCAGTTCAAGGACGGAGCCAGGGGAGACCCAGTACTTC.

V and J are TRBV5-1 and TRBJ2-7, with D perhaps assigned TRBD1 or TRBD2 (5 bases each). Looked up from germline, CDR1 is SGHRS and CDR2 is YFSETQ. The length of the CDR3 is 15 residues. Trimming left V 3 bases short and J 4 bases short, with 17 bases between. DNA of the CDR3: TGCGCCAGCAGCTGGGACCCGCTCCTGAATTACGAGCAGTACTTC. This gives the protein CASSWDPLLNYEQYF.

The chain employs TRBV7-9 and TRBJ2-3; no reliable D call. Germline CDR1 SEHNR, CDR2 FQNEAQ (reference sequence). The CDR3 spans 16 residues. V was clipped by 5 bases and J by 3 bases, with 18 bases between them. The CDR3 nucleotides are TGTGCCAGCAGCCCCCTCGGCTGGCCCTTTACAGATACGCAGTATTTT. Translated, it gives CASSPLGWPFTDTQYF.

Written as DNA, the CDR3 is TGTGCCAGCAGCCAAGATTGGTGTTGCGGGTACAATGAGCAGTTCTTC. Encoded protein: CASSQDWCCGYNEQFF. This chain links TRBV14 with TRBJ2-1, with D perhaps TRBD2 (5 bases). This CDR3 is 16 amino acids long. Trimming stripped 0 bases from V and 4 bases from J, with 13 bases between. Per germline, CDR1 SGHDN and CDR2 FVKESK.

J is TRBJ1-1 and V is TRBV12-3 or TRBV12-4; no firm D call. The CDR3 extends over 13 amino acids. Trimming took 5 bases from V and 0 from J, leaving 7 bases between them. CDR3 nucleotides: TGTGCCAGCAGTCCCGGGGTGAACACTGAAGCTTTCTTT. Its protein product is CASSPGVNTEAFF.

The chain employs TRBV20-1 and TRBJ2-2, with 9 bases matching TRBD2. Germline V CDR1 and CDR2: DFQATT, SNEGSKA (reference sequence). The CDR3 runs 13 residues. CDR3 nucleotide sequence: TGCACGGGACTAGCAGAGAACACCGGGGAGCTGTTTTTT. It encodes CTGLAENTGELFF.

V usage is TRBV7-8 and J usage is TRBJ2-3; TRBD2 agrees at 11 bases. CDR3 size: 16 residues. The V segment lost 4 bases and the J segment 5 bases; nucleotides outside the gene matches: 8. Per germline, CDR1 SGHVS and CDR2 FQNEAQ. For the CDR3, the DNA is TGTGCCAGCAGCTCCACTAGCGGGAGCTTTGAAGATACGCAGTATTTT. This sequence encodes CASSSTSGSFEDTQYF.

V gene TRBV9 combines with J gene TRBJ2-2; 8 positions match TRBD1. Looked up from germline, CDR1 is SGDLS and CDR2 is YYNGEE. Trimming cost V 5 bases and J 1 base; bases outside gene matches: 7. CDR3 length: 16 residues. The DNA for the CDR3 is TGTGCCAGCAGTAACTCCGGGACAGGGAACACCGGGGAGCTGTTTTTT. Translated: CASSNSGTGNTGELFF.

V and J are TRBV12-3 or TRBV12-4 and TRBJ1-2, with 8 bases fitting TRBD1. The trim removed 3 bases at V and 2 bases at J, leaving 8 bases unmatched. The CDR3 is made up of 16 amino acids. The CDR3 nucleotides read TGTGCCAGCAGTTTCCTCCGGAGACAGGGGAACTATGGCTACACCTTC. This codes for CASSFLRRQGNYGYTF.

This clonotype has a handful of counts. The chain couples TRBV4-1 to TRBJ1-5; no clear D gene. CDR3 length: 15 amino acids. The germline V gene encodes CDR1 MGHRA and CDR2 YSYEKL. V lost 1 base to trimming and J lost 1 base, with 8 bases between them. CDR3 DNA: TGCGCCAGCAGCCAAGCTTGGCAGAGCAATCAGCCCCAGCATTTT. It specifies CASSQAWQSNQPQHF.

The CDR3 DNA reads TGTGCCATCAGTGAAGCGGGGTGGGAGCAGTACGTC. This translates into CAISEAGWEQYV. The chain employs TRBV10-3 and TRBJ2-7; 7 positions agree with TRBD2. The CDR3 is 12 residues long. Germline lookup yields CDR1 ENHRY and CDR2 SYGVKD. Trimming removed 3 bases from V and 7 bases from J; junction bases left unmatched: 3.

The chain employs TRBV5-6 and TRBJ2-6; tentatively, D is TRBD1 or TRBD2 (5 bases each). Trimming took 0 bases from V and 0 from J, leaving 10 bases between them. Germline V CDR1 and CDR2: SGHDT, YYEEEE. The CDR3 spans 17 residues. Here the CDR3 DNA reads TGTGCCAGCAGCTTGGATGGGACGGTCTCTGGGGCCAACGTCCTGACTTTC. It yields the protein CASSLDGTVSGANVLTF.

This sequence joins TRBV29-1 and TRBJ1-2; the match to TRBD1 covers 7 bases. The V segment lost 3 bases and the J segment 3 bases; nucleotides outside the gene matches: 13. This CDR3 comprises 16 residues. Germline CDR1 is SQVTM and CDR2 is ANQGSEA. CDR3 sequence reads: CSVDRPNRQGDYGYTF. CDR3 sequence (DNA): TGCAGCGTTGATCGACCAAATAGACAGGGAGACTATGGCTACACCTTC.

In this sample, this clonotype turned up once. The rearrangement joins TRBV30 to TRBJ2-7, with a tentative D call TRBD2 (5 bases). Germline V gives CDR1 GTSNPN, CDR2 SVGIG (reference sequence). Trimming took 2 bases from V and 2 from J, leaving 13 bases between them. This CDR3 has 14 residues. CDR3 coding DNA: TGTGCCTGGAGTTCGCCAGCGGCTCCCTACGAGCAGTACTTC. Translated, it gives CAWSSPAAPYEQYF.

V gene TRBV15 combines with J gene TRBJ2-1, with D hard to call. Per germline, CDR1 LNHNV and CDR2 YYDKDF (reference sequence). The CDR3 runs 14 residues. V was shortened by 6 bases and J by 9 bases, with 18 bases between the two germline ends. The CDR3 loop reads CATRTIRPGGEQFF. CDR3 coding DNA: TGTGCCACCAGAACGATCCGACCGGGCGGTGAGCAGTTCTTC. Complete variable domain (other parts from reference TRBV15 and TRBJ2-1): DAMVIQNPRYQVTQFGKPVTLSCSQTLNHNVMYWYQQKSSQAPKLLFHYYDKDFNNEADTPDNFQSRRPNTSFCFLDIRSPGLGDTAMYLCATRTIRPGGEQFFGPGTRLTVL.

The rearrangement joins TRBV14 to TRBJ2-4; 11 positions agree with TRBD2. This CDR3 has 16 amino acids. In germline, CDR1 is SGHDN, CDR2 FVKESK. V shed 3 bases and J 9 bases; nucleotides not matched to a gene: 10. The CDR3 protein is CASSQGPGTSGRIQYF. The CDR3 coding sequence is TGTGCCAGCAGCCAGGGCCCCGGGACTAGCGGACGCATTCAGTACTTC.

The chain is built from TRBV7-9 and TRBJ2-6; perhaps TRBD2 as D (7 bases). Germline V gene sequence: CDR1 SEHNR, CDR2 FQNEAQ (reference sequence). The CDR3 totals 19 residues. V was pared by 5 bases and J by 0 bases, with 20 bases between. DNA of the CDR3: TGTGCCAGCAGCGGACAGCGGGACACCAAAAGCTCTGGGGCCAACGTCCTGACTTTC. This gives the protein CASSGQRDTKSSGANVLTF.